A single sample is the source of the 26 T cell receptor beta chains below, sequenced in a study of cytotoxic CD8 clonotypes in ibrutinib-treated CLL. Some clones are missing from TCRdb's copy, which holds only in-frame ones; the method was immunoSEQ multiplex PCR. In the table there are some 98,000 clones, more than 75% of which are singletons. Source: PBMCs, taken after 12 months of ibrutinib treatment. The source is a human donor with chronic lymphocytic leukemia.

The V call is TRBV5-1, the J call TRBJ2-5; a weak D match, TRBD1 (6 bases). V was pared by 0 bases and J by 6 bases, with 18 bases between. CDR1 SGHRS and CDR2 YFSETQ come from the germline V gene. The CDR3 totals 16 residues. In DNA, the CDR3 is TGCGCCAGCAGCTTGGCACAGGGCCCCCGGCGTAAGACCCAGTACTTC. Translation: CASSLAQGPRRKTQYF.

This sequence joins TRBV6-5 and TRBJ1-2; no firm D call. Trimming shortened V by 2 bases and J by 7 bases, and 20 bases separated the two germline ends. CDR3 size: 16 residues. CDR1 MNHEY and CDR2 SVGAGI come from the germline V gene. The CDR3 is CASSYDRSNGESGYTF. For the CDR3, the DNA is TGTGCCAGCAGTTACGATCGATCGAACGGGGAATCTGGCTACACCTTC.

CDR3 in DNA: TGTGCCGCCTCCCTTCTGGGAGATACGCAGTATTTT. Amino acid sequence: CAASLLGDTQYF. The chain links TRBV6-6 to TRBJ2-3, with D hard to call. Deletions cut 11 bases from V and 5 bases from J, with 14 bases between. The CDR3 has 12 residues. The germline V gene has CDR1 MNHNY and CDR2 SVGAGI (reference sequence).

Written as DNA, the CDR3 is TGTGCCAGCAGTTACTTGACAGGGGTCTGGGAGCAGTACTTC. Translated, it gives CASSYLTGVWEQYF. This chain links TRBV6-6 with TRBJ2-7; 8 nucleotides match TRBD1. The CDR3 covers 14 residues. V lost 1 base, J lost 7 bases, and 6 bases stayed unmatched. Germline CDR1 MNHNY, CDR2 SVGAGI (reference sequence).

CDR3 bases: TGTGCCAGTCGACGGGGACAGGGGGCGGATGGCTACACCTTC. Its translation is CASRRGQGADGYTF. This chain joins TRBV19 and TRBJ1-2, with 12 bases fitting TRBD1. The germline V gene has CDR1 LNHDA and CDR2 SQIVND (reference sequence). Losses at the gene ends were 8 bases for V and 6 bases for J; bases not matched to a gene: 7. The CDR3 has 14 residues.

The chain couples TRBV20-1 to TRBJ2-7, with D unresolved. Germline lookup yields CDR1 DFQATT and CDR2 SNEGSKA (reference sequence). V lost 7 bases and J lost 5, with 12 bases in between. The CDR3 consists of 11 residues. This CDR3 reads CSVAQWNEQYF. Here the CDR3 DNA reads TGCAGTGTGGCACAGTGGAACGAGCAGTACTTC.

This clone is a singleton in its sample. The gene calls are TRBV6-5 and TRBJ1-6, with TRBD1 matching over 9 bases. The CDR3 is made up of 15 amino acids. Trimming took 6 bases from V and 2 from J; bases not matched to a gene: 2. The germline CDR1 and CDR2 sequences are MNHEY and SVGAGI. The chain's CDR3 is CASRGQGTYNSPLHF. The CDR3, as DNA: TGTGCCAGCAGGGGACAGGGCACCTATAATTCACCCCTCCACTTT.

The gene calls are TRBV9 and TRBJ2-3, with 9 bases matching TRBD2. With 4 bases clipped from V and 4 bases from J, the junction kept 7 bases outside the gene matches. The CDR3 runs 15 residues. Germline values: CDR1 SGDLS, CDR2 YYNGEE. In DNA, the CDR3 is TGTGCCAGCAGCACCCTTAGCGGGAGCTCAGATACGCAGTATTTT. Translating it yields CASSTLSGSSDTQYF.

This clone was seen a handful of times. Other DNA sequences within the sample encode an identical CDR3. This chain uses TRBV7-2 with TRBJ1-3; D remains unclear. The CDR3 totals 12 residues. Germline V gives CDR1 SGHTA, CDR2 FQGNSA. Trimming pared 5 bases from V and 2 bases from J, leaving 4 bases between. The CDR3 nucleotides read TGTGCCAGCAGCCCAACTGGAAACACCATATATTTT. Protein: CASSPTGNTIYF.

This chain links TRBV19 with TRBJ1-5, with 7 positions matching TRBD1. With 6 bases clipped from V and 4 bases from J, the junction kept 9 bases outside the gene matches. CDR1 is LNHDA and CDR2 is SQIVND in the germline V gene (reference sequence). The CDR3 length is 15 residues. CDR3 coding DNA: TGTGCCAGTAGACGGGACAGAATGGGGAATCAGCCCCAGCATTTT. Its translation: CASRRDRMGNQPQHF.

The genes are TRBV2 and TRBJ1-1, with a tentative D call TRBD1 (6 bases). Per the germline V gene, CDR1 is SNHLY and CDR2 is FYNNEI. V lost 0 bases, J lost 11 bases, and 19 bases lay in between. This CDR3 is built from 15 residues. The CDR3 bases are TGTGCCAGCAGTGAAGCGCGTTTAGGGTGGGGGCTGGCTTTCTTT. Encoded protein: CASSEARLGWGLAFF.

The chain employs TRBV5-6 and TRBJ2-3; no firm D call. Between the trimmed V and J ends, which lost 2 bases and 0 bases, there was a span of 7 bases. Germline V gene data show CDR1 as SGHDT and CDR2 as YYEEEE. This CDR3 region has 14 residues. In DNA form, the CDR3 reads TGTGCCAGCAGCTTCGGAGAAAGCACAGATACGCAGTATTTT. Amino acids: CASSFGESTDTQYF.

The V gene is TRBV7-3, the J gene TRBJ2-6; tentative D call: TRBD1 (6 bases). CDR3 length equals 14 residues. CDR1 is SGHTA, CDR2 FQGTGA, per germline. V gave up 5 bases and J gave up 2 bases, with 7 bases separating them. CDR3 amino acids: CASSRTAGANVLTF. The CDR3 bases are TGTGCCAGCAGCCGGACAGCTGGGGCCAACGTCCTGACTTTC.

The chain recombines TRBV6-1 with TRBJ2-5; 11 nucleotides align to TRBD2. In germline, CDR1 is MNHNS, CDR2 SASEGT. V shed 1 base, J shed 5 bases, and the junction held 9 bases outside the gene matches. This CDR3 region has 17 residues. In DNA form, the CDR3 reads TGTGCCAGCAGTGAAGACACCCTAGCGGGGGGTCCGGAGACCCAGTACTTC. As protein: CASSEDTLAGGPETQYF.

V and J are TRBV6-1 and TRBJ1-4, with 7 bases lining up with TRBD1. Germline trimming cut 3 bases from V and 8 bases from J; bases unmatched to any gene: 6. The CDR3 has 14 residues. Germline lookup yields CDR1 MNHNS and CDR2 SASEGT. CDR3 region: CASSETGNNEKLFF. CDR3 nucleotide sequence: TGTGCCAGCAGTGAGACAGGGAATAACGAAAAACTGTTTTTT.

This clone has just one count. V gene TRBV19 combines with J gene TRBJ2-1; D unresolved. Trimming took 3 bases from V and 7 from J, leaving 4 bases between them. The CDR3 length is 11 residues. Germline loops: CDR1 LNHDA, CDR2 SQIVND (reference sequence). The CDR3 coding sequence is TGTGCCAGTAGTATGACGAATGAGCAGTTCTTC. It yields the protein CASSMTNEQFF.

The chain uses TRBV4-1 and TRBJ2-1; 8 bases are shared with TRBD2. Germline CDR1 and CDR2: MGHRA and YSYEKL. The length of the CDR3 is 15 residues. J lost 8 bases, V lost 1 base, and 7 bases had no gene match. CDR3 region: CASSQGSGGAYEQFF. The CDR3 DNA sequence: TGCGCCAGCAGCCAAGGGTCCGGGGGGGCCTATGAGCAGTTCTTC.

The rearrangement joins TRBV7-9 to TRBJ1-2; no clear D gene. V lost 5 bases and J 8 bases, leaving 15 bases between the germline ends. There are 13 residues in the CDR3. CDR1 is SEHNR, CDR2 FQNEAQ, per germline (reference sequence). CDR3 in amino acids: CASSNGFMPGYTF. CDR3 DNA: TGTGCCAGCAGCAACGGGTTTATGCCGGGCTACACCTTC.

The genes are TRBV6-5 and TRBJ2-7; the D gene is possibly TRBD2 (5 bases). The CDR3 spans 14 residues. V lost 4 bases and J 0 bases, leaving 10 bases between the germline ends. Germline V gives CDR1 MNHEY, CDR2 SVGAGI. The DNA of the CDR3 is TGTGCCAGCAGTTCCGGGGTCTTCTCCTACGAGCAGTACTTC. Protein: CASSSGVFSYEQYF.

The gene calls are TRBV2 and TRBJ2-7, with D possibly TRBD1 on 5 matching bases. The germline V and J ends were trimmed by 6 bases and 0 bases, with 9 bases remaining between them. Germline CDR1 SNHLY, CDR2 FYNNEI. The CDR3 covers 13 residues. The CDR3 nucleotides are TGTGCCAGCAGAGTAGACAGCTCCTACGAGCAGTACTTC. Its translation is CASRVDSSYEQYF.

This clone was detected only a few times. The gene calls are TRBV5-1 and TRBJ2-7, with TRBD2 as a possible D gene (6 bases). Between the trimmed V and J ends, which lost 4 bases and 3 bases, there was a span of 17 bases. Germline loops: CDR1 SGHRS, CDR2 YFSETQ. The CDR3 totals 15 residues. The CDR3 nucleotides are TGCGCCAGCAGCAAGACCCGGGACTCCGTCTACGAGCAGTACTTC. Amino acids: CASSKTRDSVYEQYF.

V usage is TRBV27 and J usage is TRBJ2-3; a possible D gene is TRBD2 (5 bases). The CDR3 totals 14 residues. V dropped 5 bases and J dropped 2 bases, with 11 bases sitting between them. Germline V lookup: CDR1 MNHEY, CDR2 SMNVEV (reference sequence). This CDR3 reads CASSLTRPTDTQYF. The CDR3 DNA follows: TGTGCCAGCAGTCTTACTAGGCCCACAGATACGCAGTATTTT.

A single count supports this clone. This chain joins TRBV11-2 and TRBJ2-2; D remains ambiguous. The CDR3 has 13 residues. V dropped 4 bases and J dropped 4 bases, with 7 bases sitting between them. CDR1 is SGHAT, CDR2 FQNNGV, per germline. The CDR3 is CASSSYRTGELFF. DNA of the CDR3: TGTGCCAGCAGCTCATACCGCACCGGGGAGCTGTTTTTT.

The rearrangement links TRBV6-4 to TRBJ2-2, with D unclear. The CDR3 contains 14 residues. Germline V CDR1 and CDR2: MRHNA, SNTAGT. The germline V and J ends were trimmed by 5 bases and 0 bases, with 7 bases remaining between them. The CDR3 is CASSKLANTGELFF. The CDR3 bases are TGTGCCAGCAGTAAACTTGCGAACACCGGGGAGCTGTTTTTT.

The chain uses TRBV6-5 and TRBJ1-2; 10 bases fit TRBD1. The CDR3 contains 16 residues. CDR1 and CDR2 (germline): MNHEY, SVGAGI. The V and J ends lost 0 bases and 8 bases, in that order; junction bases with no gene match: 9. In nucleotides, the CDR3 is TGTGCCAGCAGTTACTCGGACCCGGGACAGGGGAACGGCTACACCTTC. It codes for CASSYSDPGQGNGYTF.

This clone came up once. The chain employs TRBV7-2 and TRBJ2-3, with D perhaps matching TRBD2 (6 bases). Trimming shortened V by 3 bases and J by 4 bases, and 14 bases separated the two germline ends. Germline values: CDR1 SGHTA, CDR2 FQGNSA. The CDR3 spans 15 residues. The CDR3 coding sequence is TGTGCCAGCAGCTTTGTGGCGGGGCTTTCAGATACGCAGTATTTT. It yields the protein CASSFVAGLSDTQYF. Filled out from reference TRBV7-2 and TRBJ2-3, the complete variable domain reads GAGVSQSPSNKVTEKGKDVELRCDPISGHTALYWYRQSLGQGLEFLIYFQGNSAPDKSGLPSDRFSAERTGGSVSTLTIQRTQQEDSAVYLCASSFVAGLSDTQYFGPGTRLTVL.